The source of this T cell receptor beta chain is a study of cytomegalovirus exposure and HLA in healthy donors (dated by TCRdb to 2015 to 2018). Describing the broader study: In an earlier analysis of approximately 500 of the donors, about 270 Gb of sequence data and 120 million or so unique TCR beta sequences from 180 million or so T cells were reported. About 300 gigabases of sequencing data and approximately 85 million unique TCR sequences were included in an early release covering several hundred HLA-typed donors. Of the roughly 400 genotyped donors, 81% fell in the genetic ancestry cluster associated with self-reported Caucasian donors. The study was designed to test whether signatures of past pathogen exposure could be identified by cataloging public T cell receptors. The study used immunosequencing to profile the T cell repertoires of hundreds of subjects and linked those repertoires to cytomegalovirus serostatus. In addition to the first cohort of about 650 subjects, a separate validation cohort of around 110 different subjects was used. The study combined high-throughput TCR immunosequencing, statistical association of individual TCRs with disease status, and machine learning to predict cytomegalovirus infection status. In a later analysis, previously published TCR beta repertoires from about 640 donors were re-analyzed and high-resolution HLA genotyping was added so that TCR occurrence patterns could be studied. Rather than drawing on any new phenotypic data, the later analysis identified candidate immune exposures from TCR beta sequences and the way those sequences occurred across donors. An earlier analysis of around 580 of the donors used high-throughput TCR beta sequencing to judge whether each TCR beta V gene segment behaved as functional or pseudogenic. Alongside the repertoire data, information on donor age, sex, ethnicity and CMV serostatus was compiled. In a later genetic analysis, genome-wide SNP genotypes for about three fifths of the 666 donors were used, and that subset was treated as a discovery cohort. Every repertoire in the discovery cohort had been generated on one and the same sequencing platform. HLA typing included class I and class II loci at four-digit resolution. Typing coverage differed by locus: A, B, C, DRB1 and DQB1 were typed in roughly 620-630 donors, DQA1 in around 500, DPA1 in some 570, and DPB1 in 472. Because of strong linkage in the cohort, a handful of DR-DQ haplotypes were treated as single units for association and clustering. Across approximately 400 genotyped donors of the cohort, an average of approximately 220,000 unique TCR beta nucleotide sequences per donor were sequenced, and roughly 18% of those sequences were non-productive. The paper as a whole reports these results and caveats: At a false discovery rate of 0.05, a later analysis linked roughly 17,000 TCR beta sequences to specific HLA alleles. Correlated functional status among segregating V segments might reflect linkage disequilibrium, but an unknown experimental factor could not be ruled out. Most TCR sequences were observed very rarely across donors, whereas some public TCRs were present in many individuals. According to a later analysis, most CMV-associated TCR beta chains appeared to be HLA-restricted, and the HLA associations seemed to be driven largely by CMV exposure. The authors suggested that the approach could potentially be generalized to other disease states and immunological phenotypes. CMV serostatus was the only immune exposure information available for the cohort. A cluster of highly shared sequence variants was judged likely to be a technical artifact of the sequencing pipeline. A further reported finding was that TCR beta sequences accurately predicted the HLA-A and HLA-B alleles for most subjects in the first cohort. According to a later analysis, parvovirus B19, influenza, CMV and Epstein-Barr virus appeared linked to several top co-occurrence clusters. A later genetic analysis associated a missense DCLRE1C variant with V-gene and J-gene trimming of TCR beta chains, and an independent cohort replicated the association. Because counts were too low, 15 or so rarely observed V segments, including chromosome 9 orphons, were excluded from the earlier analysis of around 640 of the donors. The cohort was sequenced for TCR beta chains only, and without alpha or paired-chain data the features that could be detected were limited. In a later analysis, HLA-associated TCR beta chains were found to be more clonally expanded and to have lower generation probabilities than equally common non-associated chains. Because some donors lacked HLA typing at each locus, the association tests relied only on the typed subset. In the study, about 150 TCR beta chains were listed as associated with cytomegalovirus. A later analysis found that TCR association rates varied across HLA loci, with DRB1 alleles showing the most associated TCRs and HLA-C alleles the fewest. Cytomegalovirus status was reported to be diagnosed by the classifier with high specificity and sensitivity in both the original and validation cohorts. An earlier analysis of 450 to 750 of the donors showed that most TCR beta V segments appeared in productive rearrangements either about 87% or about 30% of the time, which broadly matched IMGT annotations. A few of the identified cytomegalovirus-associated TCR beta chains were confirmed in vitro to be specific for cytomegalovirus antigens. Because the 87-base-pair reads could not distinguish some IMGT-functional V segments, including TRBV6-2 and TRBV6-3, those segments were excluded. Roughly uniform sequencing depth across donors was assumed in presence/absence analyses, although this assumption may not hold. When HLA alleles, especially DR and DQ, strongly co-occurred, attributing TCR associations to individual alleles was difficult. Compared with the roughly 670-donor mean, donors in an Asian-associated ancestry cluster had fewer N-insertions in productive TCRs, according to a later genetic analysis.

Per the germline V gene, MNHEY is the CDR1 and SVGAGI is the CDR2. Measured from the cysteine to the phenylalanine, the CDR3 is 15 residues long. Only CDR3 DNA remains: 45 bases, in frame from the first base. V ends up 2 bases short and J 2 bases short, with an unmatched junction base count of 5. In total, roughly 670 healthy bone marrow donors made up the cohort. At the time of sampling, every cohort member was nominally healthy, though immune exposures that went unrecorded were likely present. The donor was CMV seronegative and was included in the group of a few hundred seronegative cohort members. A peripheral blood sample was collected from each donor, and TCR beta sequencing was performed on peripheral blood mononuclear cells. The Qiagen DNeasy Blood Extraction Kit was used to extract genomic DNA from the blood cell samples. The method behind the library was the immunoSEQ multiplex PCR assay. The multiplex PCR relied on a mix of 60 forward primers for TCR Vbeta segments and 13 reverse primers for TCR Jbeta segments. Amplification of the CDR3 region of rearranged TCR beta genes was performed with a multiplex PCR assay on genomic DNA. On the Illumina HiSeq System, the amplified TCR beta libraries were sequenced as 87-base-pair reads. Concerning the study's data processing: Across the 700 or so repertoires, a later analysis counted some 81 million unique TCR beta chains, approximately 12 million of which were shared by at least two donors. To remove PCR and sequencing errors, raw reads were error-corrected and collapsed into unique sequences using a nearest-neighbor algorithm that merged closely related sequences. CDR3 sequences were aligned to IMGT reference sequences to assign V, D and J gene segments. For a sequence to be retained, a match of at least six nucleotides to both a V gene segment and a J gene segment was required. A rearrangement counted as productive if the CDR3 had no stop codons and remained in frame with V and J, and every other rearrangement counted as non-productive. Following IMGT convention, CDR3 was defined as the stretch from the second conserved V-encoded cysteine to the conserved J-encoded phenylalanine. Sequences without an unambiguous match to a single V gene segment were excluded from the earlier analysis of approximately 560 of the donors. An earlier analysis of 500 to 700 of the donors classified V segments as functional when productive rearrangements were above 56.7% and as segregating when the standard deviation between donors was above 5%. A statistical classification framework was built for diagnosing cytomegalovirus status from the catalog of TCR beta chain sequences. In a later analysis, TCR nucleotide sequences were compared against IMGT/GENE-DB human TR gene sequences so that V and J genes could be assigned. A later analysis assigned CDR3 sequences and most-parsimonious VDJ recombination scenarios with the TCRdist pipeline. A later analysis defined each TCR beta chain by its CDR3 amino acid sequence plus V-gene family, and excluded reads lacking a unique V-gene family. To address suspected cross-contamination and a sequencing artifact, a later analysis removed approximately 590 highly shared, low-generation-probability nucleotide sequences. In a later analysis, a clonal expansion index was calculated for each public chain from normalized within-repertoire ranks of inferred template counts. A later analysis computed generation probabilities with a VDJ recombination model fitted to out-of-frame rearrangements, and checked the results against IGoR. A later analysis scored TCR-TCR, TCR-HLA and TCR-CMV co-occurrence with hypergeometric tests, applying a repertoire-size bias correction to TCR pairs. In a later analysis, false discovery rates were estimated by permuting HLA or CMV assignments 20 times. In a later analysis, co-occurring TCRs were grouped with DBSCAN, and TCRdist sequence similarity was added when clustering was performed within HLA-allele-positive subsets. For co-occurrence clustering, repertoires with fewer than 30,000 or more than 120,000 public chains were excluded, along with roughly 5 repertoires with anomalous nucleotide sharing. TCRdb took this table from immuneACCESS and kept in-frame rearrangements with V and J called. Such tables lack part of the clones; where checked against another copy, unresolved V genes explain under half of the gap, and the rest is unexplained. V, J and clone size reflect that table, while D and trimming were determined from the DNA. This sample holds about 100,000 clones; 70% to 85% were observed only once. Of the sample, about 1.1% falls within the top ten clones.

In regard to this clone: The target of this receptor is not known. Within one base of it there is no much larger clone, and no base qualities were kept.

Sequencing was done on a sample of PBMCs. The rearranged chain carries TRBV6-5 and TRBJ2-7, with 8 bases matching TRBD1. The clonotype comes from a woman between 18 and 29 years old in good health and CMV-seronegative. The DNA sequence reads TGTGCCAGCAGTTACCAAGGACAGGGAGCCTACGAGCAGTACTTC. The encoded protein is CASSYQGQGAYEQYF.